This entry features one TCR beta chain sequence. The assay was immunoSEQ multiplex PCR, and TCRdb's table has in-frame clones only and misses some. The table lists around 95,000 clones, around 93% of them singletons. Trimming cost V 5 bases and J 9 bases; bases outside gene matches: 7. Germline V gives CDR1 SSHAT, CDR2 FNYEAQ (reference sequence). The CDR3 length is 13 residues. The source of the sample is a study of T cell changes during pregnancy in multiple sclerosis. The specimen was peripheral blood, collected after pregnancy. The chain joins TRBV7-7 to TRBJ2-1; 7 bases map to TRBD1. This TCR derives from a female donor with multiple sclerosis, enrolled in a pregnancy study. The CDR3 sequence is CASSPDRAGEQFF. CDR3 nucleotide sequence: TGTGCCAGCAGCCCCGACAGGGCTGGTGAGCAGTTCTTC.